The 13 T cell receptor beta chains given below trace back to one sample, sequenced in a study of T cell repertoires and HLA-DP antigens. Antigens for these TCRs are unknown. Generated by immunoSEQ multiplex PCR, the TCRdb table keeps only in-frame clones and is missing some. The profile shows fewer than 75,000 clones, about 82% of them singletons. The sequenced sample consisted of CD4+ T cells from PBMCs. All receptors come from a man between 60 and 75 years old in good health and CMV-seronegative.

The chain is built from TRBV5-8 and TRBJ1-2; D is undetermined. Germline loops: CDR1 SGHTS, CDR2 YDEGEE. V gave up 0 bases and J gave up 7 bases, with 13 bases separating them. This CDR3 is built from 14 residues. This CDR3 reads CASSLASGTGGYTF. CDR3 coding DNA: TGTGCCAGCAGCTTGGCCTCAGGAACCGGTGGCTACACCTTC. Looking up the rest from reference TRBV5-8 and TRBJ1-2 gives the full variable domain: EAGVTQSPTHLIKTRGQQATLRCSPISGHTSVYWYQQALGLGLQFLLWYDEGEERNRGNFPPRFSGRQFPNYSSELNVNALELEDSALYLCASSLASGTGGYTFGSGTRLTVV.

The chain employs TRBV13 and TRBJ1-1, with 10 bases that match TRBD1. The CDR3 covers 16 residues. J gave up 4 bases and V 5 bases, and 10 bases lay outside the gene matches. Germline V lookup: CDR1 PRHDT, CDR2 FYEKMQ (reference sequence). The CDR3 nucleotides read TGTGCCAGCAGCCCGAAAGACAGGGGGCGTAGCACTGAAGCTTTCTTT. Amino acid sequence: CASSPKDRGRSTEAFF.

The chain uses TRBV19 and TRBJ1-6; D not resolved. The CDR3 covers 17 residues. Germline CDR1 LNHDA, CDR2 SQIVND (reference sequence). V lost 0 bases and J 9 bases, leaving 18 bases between the germline ends. The chain's CDR3 is CASSIDFDYDQPSPLHF. In DNA form, the CDR3 reads TGTGCCAGTAGTATAGATTTCGATTATGATCAGCCTTCACCCCTCCACTTT.

This chain links TRBV9 with TRBJ2-2, with 8 bases fitting TRBD2. After removal of 0 bases from V and 4 bases from J, the junction contained 5 bases not matched to a gene. The CDR3 contains 16 residues. Looked up from germline, CDR1 is SGDLS and CDR2 is YYNGEE. The CDR3 sequence is CASSVVTSGLTGELFF. In DNA form, the CDR3 reads TGTGCCAGCAGCGTAGTCACTAGCGGACTCACCGGGGAGCTGTTTTTT. The complete variable domain, with remaining parts taken from reference TRBV9 and TRBJ2-2, reads DSGVTQTPKHLITATGQRVTLRCSPRSGDLSVYWYQQSLDQGLQFLIQYYNGEERAKGNILERFSAQQFPDLHSELNLSSLELGDSALYFCASSVVTSGLTGELFFGEGSRLTVL.

The chain uses TRBV6-6 and TRBJ2-3, with D unresolved. CDR3 length: 13 residues. Looked up from germline, CDR1 is MNHNY and CDR2 is SVGAGI (reference sequence). V was trimmed by 2 bases and J by 2 bases, leaving 5 bases between them. DNA of the CDR3: TGTGCCAGCAGTTACGCTCCCACAGATACGCAGTATTTT. Its translation is CASSYAPTDTQYF.

The chain employs TRBV4-3 and TRBJ2-1; D unclear. The CDR3 spans 13 residues. With 0 bases removed from V and 11 bases from J, the gap between germline ends came to 11 bases. CDR1 is LGHNA and CDR2 is YSLEER in the germline V gene. The CDR3 is CASSQDIQRQQFF. CDR3 bases: TGCGCCAGCAGCCAAGATATCCAGCGTCAGCAGTTCTTC.

This chain uses TRBV7-2 with TRBJ1-6; maybe TRBD1 (5 bases). The CDR3 consists of 14 residues. V was trimmed by 1 base and J by 9 bases, leaving 10 bases between them. The germline V gene has CDR1 SGHTA and CDR2 FQGNSA. CDR3 bases: TGTGCCAGCAGCTTAGAGGGGCTGAGTTCACCCCTCCACTTT. It is translated as CASSLEGLSSPLHF.

This clone was seen a handful of times. A junction boundary mismatches the germline segment, possibly from a read error. The rearrangement uses TRBV5-4 and TRBJ2-5; maybe TRBD2 (7 bases). This CDR3 has 15 residues. Germline V gene lookup returns CDR1 SGHNT and CDR2 YYREEE (reference sequence). The DNA for the CDR3 is TGTGCCAGCAGTTTGGGGGGGCGTAGCGAAGAGACCCAGTACTTC. Translating gives CASSLGGRSEETQYF.

In its sample, this clone was seen many times. The chain is built from TRBV29-1 and TRBJ1-1; tentative D call: TRBD1 (5 bases). The V end was cut by 0 bases, the J end by 5 bases, with 13 bases between. In germline, CDR1 is SQVTM, CDR2 ANQGSEA. The CDR3 sequence is 14 residues long. The CDR3 sequence: CSVEEPLGGTEAFF. Written as DNA, the CDR3 is TGCAGCGTTGAAGAACCCCTTGGGGGGACTGAAGCTTTCTTT.

The chain recombines TRBV6-5 with TRBJ2-6; D unresolved. CDR1 MNHEY and CDR2 SVGAGI come from the germline V gene. This CDR3 is built from 15 residues. V dropped 4 bases and J dropped 2 bases, with 9 bases sitting between them. The CDR3 DNA follows: TGTGCCAGCAGTTCTTTCAACCCTGGGGCCAACGTCCTGACTTTC. This gives the protein CASSSFNPGANVLTF.

J is TRBJ2-2 and V is TRBV7-2; no firm D call. The germline V gene encodes CDR1 SGHTA and CDR2 FQGNSA. The CDR3 is made up of 14 amino acids. Trimming shortened V by 0 bases and J by 6 bases, and 8 bases separated the two germline ends. The CDR3 nucleotides are TGTGCCAGCAGCTTAGCTTACGGCCCCGGGGAGCTGTTTTTT. Its protein is CASSLAYGPGELFF.

The chain recombines TRBV27 with TRBJ1-1; D is unresolved. The germline V gene has CDR1 MNHEY and CDR2 SMNVEV (reference sequence). The CDR3 loop spans 13 amino acids. Trimming removed 3 bases at V and 3 bases at J, with 8 bases between. CDR3 loop: CASSFDGDTEAFF. For the CDR3, the DNA is TGTGCCAGCAGTTTCGATGGGGACACTGAAGCTTTCTTT.

V gene TRBV27 combines with J gene TRBJ1-5, with D perhaps matching TRBD1 (5 bases). V was cut by 5 bases and J by 2 bases, with 22 bases left in between. The germline gives CDR1 MNHEY, CDR2 SMNVEV (reference sequence). CDR3 length: 18 amino acids. In DNA, the CDR3 is TGTGCCAGCAGTCCCCGAGGAATGCGGGGGTGGCGCAATCAGCCCCAGCATTTT. Protein product: CASSPRGMRGWRNQPQHF.